This T cell receptor beta chain was identified during a study of T cells in Graves' hyperthyroidism and ophthalmopathy. Whole-study results and caveats: In validation, the model predicted ophthalmopathy. These predictions came a median roughly six months before onset. Most thyroid clonotypes expanded above 0.001 appeared in blood too. A model built on 13 V-J features separated ophthalmopathy from stable hyperthyroidism.

Researchers took RNA transcripts and amplified the TCR beta CDR3 regions from them. A set of HTBI primers served as the primers for a first-round RT-PCR of the TCR CDR3. MiXCR, applied by TCRdb to the multiplex PCR reads, yields one record per CDR3 protein. Of fewer than 55,000 distinct CDR3 sequences listed, roughly 51% are singletons. The V gene's germline CDR1 is SQVTM and CDR2 ANQGSEA. This CDR3 has 16 residues. Each diagnosis drew on symptoms, thyroxine, TRAb, thyroid ultrasound and orbital computed tomography findings. Of note for this clonotype: Its antigen is not known. At one of its ends the junction is not consistent with the germline gene, which may arise from a read error.

This sequence was found in a man aged 18 to 30 with Graves' hyperthyroidism. Source material: peripheral blood or thyroid tissue (not recorded which). The chain carries TRBV29-1 and TRBJ1-1; D not certain. In DNA form, the CDR3 reads TGCAGCGTCGGCGTTGTTGTGTGGGTAGCGAACACTGAAGCTCTCTTT. It is translated as CSVGVVVWVANTEALF.